A selection of T cell receptor beta chains follows, all from one sample in a study of T cell responses to AZD1222 COVID-19 vaccine. Profiling relied on immunoSEQ multiplex PCR, and the TCRdb table lists in-frame clones only, not all of them. The sample lists 110,000 to 150,000 clones; more than 85% were seen once. This specimen consisted of peripheral blood, obtained on day 0 of AZD1222 vaccination. These TCRs come from an adult in good health. The CDR3 runs from the conserved cysteine through the conserved F or W.

V gene	J gene	CDR3 protein
TRBV28	TRBJ2-2	CATRTRIKGTGELFF
TRBV7-6	TRBJ2-4	CASSPRTGAKNIQYF
TRBV7-9	TRBJ2-3	CASSLGPKKGIGTDTQYF
TRBV27	TRBJ1-4	CASRPQRLGEKLFF
TRBV6-6	TRBJ1-3	CASRPRGGSGNTIYF
TRBV27	TRBJ1-6	CASSLGGQGLGSPLHF
TRBV9	TRBJ1-1	CASSVVGTGVGTEAFF
TRBV14	TRBJ2-5	CASSLPQPGQGLFGETQYF
TRBV10-3	TRBJ2-1	CAISESRTSGTARNNEQFF
TRBV6-5	TRBJ2-1	CASRPLTSGYNEQFF
TRBV6-5	TRBJ1-1	CASDRGRANTEAFF
TRBV6-2/TRBV6-3	TRBJ1-1	CASSYMSPGESEAFF
TRBV24-1	TRBJ1-1	CATRDRLNTEAFF
TRBV4-1	TRBJ1-5	CASSQAPSQPQHF
TRBV2	TRBJ1-2	CASTEQGNYGYTF
TRBV5-1	TRBJ1-4	CASSFSGQRNEKLFF
TRBV7-2	TRBJ1-6	CASSLDQGSSPLHF
TRBV5-1	TRBJ1-2	CASSLGQQYGYTF
TRBV27	TRBJ2-1	CASSFGPPDNEQFF
TRBV5-1	TRBJ1-1	CASSLDGKNTEAFF
TRBV30	TRBJ2-6	CAWSRGSGANVLTF
TRBV21-1	TRBJ1-2	CAGKRTPTKEGGYTF
TRBV7-8	TRBJ1-1	CASSLGRGMNTEAFF
TRBV6-6	TRBJ2-7	CASSSATGPSGEQYF
TRBV9	TRBJ2-3	CASSPGLAGGADTQYF
TRBV5-1	TRBJ1-1	CASSLELGDYYTEAFF
TRBV7-2	TRBJ1-1	CASSLGQLNTEAFF
TRBV6-5	TRBJ2-7	CASSYTGQGLEQYF
TRBV7-7	TRBJ2-2	CASSKGLAGGPNTGELFF
TRBV14	TRBJ1-2	CASSPNPGQVPHGYTF
TRBV6-5	TRBJ2-3	CASIKGREDTDTQYF
TRBV19	TRBJ1-3	CASSKNRVPGNTIYF
TRBV5-4	TRBJ2-1	CASSLKLADSYNEQFF
TRBV6-2/TRBV6-3	TRBJ2-7	CASSFSPLLFPPDEQYF
TRBV14	TRBJ1-2	CASSQVFRGALFGYTF
TRBV25-1	TRBJ1-6	CASSDPAVYNSPLHF
TRBV19	TRBJ2-1	CASSTSSGRQGEQFF
TRBV3-1/TRBV3-2	TRBJ1-4	CASSQVPGSKLFF
TRBV3-1/TRBV3-2	TRBJ2-2	CASSGRGATGELFF
TRBV28	TRBJ2-7	CASSPQGLASYEQYF
TRBV5-1	TRBJ2-7	CASSDPGQGVKEQYF
TRBV4-1	TRBJ1-2	CASSQDRAGGYTF
TRBV9	TRBJ1-1	CASSVEVNTEAFF
TRBV6-5	TRBJ2-1	CASSPGRGAYNEQFF
TRBV5-1	TRBJ2-2	CASSFEGRNTGELFF
TRBV27	TRBJ1-1	CASSNLGAGDTEAFF
TRBV7-9	TRBJ1-1	CATTRGMDTEAFF
TRBV15	TRBJ2-1	CATSSQQGNEQFF
TRBV6-5	TRBJ2-5	CASSRQETQYF
TRBV7-2	TRBJ2-7	CASSLVDRLVPPLYEQYF
TRBV4-2	TRBJ2-7	CASSQGDGRAHEQYF